This is a list of T cell receptor beta chains from one sample in a study of blood T cell repertoires in COVID-19. Profiling relied on immunoSEQ multiplex PCR, and the TCRdb table lists in-frame clones only, not all of them. The repertoire holds nearly 200,000 clones, just under 85% seen once, with 0.9% to 0.95% in the top ten. Specimen: peripheral blood. The receptors stem from a man between 60 and 75 years old with COVID-19, enrolled during active disease. CDR3s include the opening cysteine and the closing phenylalanine or tryptophan. Fields, in order: clone size, V gene, D gene, J gene, CDR3 DNA, CDR3 protein. The D gene is left open where the match is weak. The size of a clone is reported for some rows only, either as once, few or many, or as a class for expanded clones.

>.|TRBV3-1/TRBV3-2|.|TRBJ1-5
TGTGCCAGCAGCCGGCAGGGAAGCAATCAGCCCCAGCATTTT
CASSRQGSNQPQHF
>.|TRBV7-9|.|TRBJ1-1
TGTGCCAGCAGCTCGGGACTATCACCCATGAACACTGAAGCTTTCTTT
CASSSGLSPMNTEAFF
>.|TRBV6-2/TRBV6-3|TRBD1|TRBJ1-2
TGTGCCAGCAGTCTCCAAAGGACAGGGGGAGTCTATGGCTACACCTTC
CASSLQRTGGVYGYTF
>few|TRBV3-1/TRBV3-2|.|TRBJ1-2
TGTGCCAGCAGCCAAGATGGTTACAGCCTATATGGCTACACCTTC
CASSQDGYSLYGYTF
>.|TRBV7-6|TRBD1|TRBJ2-1
TGTGCCAGCAGCTTATTGGGACAGGTATACAATGAGCAGTTCTTC
CASSLLGQVYNEQFF
>.|TRBV3-1/TRBV3-2|.|TRBJ1-1
TGTGCCAGCAGCCAAGAAGGACACCTACGGGAGGCTTTCTTT
CASSQEGHLREAFF
>.|TRBV7-9|TRBD1|TRBJ1-1
TGTGCCAGCAGGGGACAGGGAATGAACACTGAAGCTTTCTTT
CASRGQGMNTEAFF
>.|TRBV7-9|.|TRBJ1-3
TGTGCCAGCAGCTTAGATTCTAACACCATATATTTT
CASSLDSNTIYF
>once|TRBV5-4|.|TRBJ2-5
TGTGCCAGCAGCTTGCCAGGGATAGAGACCCAGTACTTC
CASSLPGIETQYF
>.|TRBV28|.|TRBJ1-1
TGTGCCAGCCTACACACTGAAGCTTTCTTT
CASLHTEAFF
>.|TRBV19|.|TRBJ1-5
TGTGCCAGTAGTATGGATGCGGGAGGTCCTGTTTATCAGCCCCAGCATTTT
CASSMDAGGPVYQPQHF
>.|TRBV7-9|.|TRBJ2-2
TGTGCCAGCAGCTTTGGCCGAACCGGGGAGCTGTTTTTT
CASSFGRTGELFF
>once|TRBV6-5|TRBD2|TRBJ2-5
TGTGCCAGCAGTCTCCGGACTAGCGGGAGAAAGACCCAGTACTTC
CASSLRTSGRKTQYF
>few|TRBV5-4|.|TRBJ1-2
TGTGCCAGCAGCCCGTCGACAGAGAACTATGGCTACACCTTC
CASSPSTENYGYTF
>once|TRBV18|.|TRBJ1-2
TGTGCCAGCTCACCACTGGACAATAATAACTATGGCTACACCTTC
CASSPLDNNNYGYTF
>.|TRBV5-1|TRBD1|TRBJ2-2
TGCGCCAGCAGCAAGGGACAGGCGAACACCGGGGAGCTGTTTTTT
CASSKGQANTGELFF
>.|TRBV13|TRBD1|TRBJ1-2
TGTGCCAGCAGACGAGGAACCGACAGGGCGAATGGCTACACCTTC
CASRRGTDRANGYTF
>.|TRBV5-1|TRBD2|TRBJ2-3
TGCGCCAGCAGCTTTGAAGCGGGAGTTGTAGATACGCAGTATTTT
CASSFEAGVVDTQYF
>.|TRBV5-4|.|TRBJ1-1
TGTGCCAGCAGCTTCGACAGGAACACTGAAGCTTTCTTT
CASSFDRNTEAFF
>.|TRBV6-5|TRBD1|TRBJ1-2
TGTGCCAGCAGGGACAGGGGGCAGGTGACGCGAGGCTACACCTTC
CASRDRGQVTRGYTF
>few|TRBV4-3|.|TRBJ1-2
TGCGCCAGCAGCCAAGATAGGGGCTATGGCTACACCTTC
CASSQDRGYGYTF
>.|TRBV19|.|TRBJ2-1
TGTGCCAGTAATCGGCGGGTGGGTACCTACAATGAGCAGTTCTTC
CASNRRVGTYNEQFF
>.|TRBV11-2|.|TRBJ2-3
TGTGCCAGCAGCAGAAGCACGGTTAGCACAGATACGCAGTATTTT
CASSRSTVSTDTQYF
>.|TRBV4-3|TRBD1|TRBJ2-3
TGCGCCAGCAGCCGCCAGACAGGGGGCGCAAATACGCAGTATTTT
CASSRQTGGANTQYF
>.|TRBV4-2|.|TRBJ1-5
TGTGCCAGCAGCCAAGCCGTAGGGAGTCCAGGCAATCAGCCCCAGCATTTT
CASSQAVGSPGNQPQHF
>.|TRBV5-5|TRBD1|TRBJ2-3
TGTGCCAGCAGCTTGCAGGGGGCAGATACGCAGTATTTT
CASSLQGADTQYF
>.|TRBV5-1|.|TRBJ1-6
TGCGCCAGCAGCTCGACCGGAGGGCTGTCGAATTCACCCCTCCACTTT
CASSSTGGLSNSPLHF
>.|TRBV6-5|.|TRBJ1-1
TGTGCCAGCAGTTACTCTAGCGAACGTGACACTGAAGCTTTCTTT
CASSYSSERDTEAFF
>.|TRBV5-4|TRBD1|TRBJ2-5
TGTGCCAGCAGCTACAGGGGCCCGGGGGAGACCCAGTACTTC
CASSYRGPGETQYF
>.|TRBV18|.|TRBJ1-2
TGTGCCAGCTCACCAGTCGGGTCAACGGGAGCTAACTATGGCTACACCTTC
CASSPVGSTGANYGYTF
>.|TRBV5-6|.|TRBJ2-2
TGTGCCAGCAGCTTAAAAGGGACTGCAAACACCGGGGAGCTGTTTTTT
CASSLKGTANTGELFF
>.|TRBV27|.|TRBJ1-1
TGTGCCAGCAGTTTAGACACAAAGAACACTGAAGCTTTCTTT
CASSLDTKNTEAFF
>.|TRBV5-1|.|TRBJ1-1
TGCGCCAGCAGCTTGGCGCCAGGGGTTCAGAACACTGAAGCTTTCTTT
CASSLAPGVQNTEAFF
>.|TRBV4-1|TRBD2|TRBJ2-5
TGCGCCAGCAGCCAGATACCGGGACTAGCGGATGAAGAGACCCAGTACTTC
CASSQIPGLADEETQYF
>.|TRBV11-2|TRBD1|TRBJ2-3
TGTGCCAGCAGCTTGGGGACAGGGCGGGCAGATACGCAGTATTTT
CASSLGTGRADTQYF
>.|TRBV28|TRBD2|TRBJ2-3
TGTGCCAGCAGTTTATGGCGGGAGAGGGCAGATACGCAGTATTTT
CASSLWRERADTQYF
>few|TRBV28|.|TRBJ1-3
TGTGCCAGCAGTTTCCAGGGAGGGGGAAACACCATATATTTT
CASSFQGGGNTIYF
>.|TRBV30|TRBD1|TRBJ2-3
TGTGCCTGGGACACCGGGACAGGGATAACAGATACGCAGTATTTT
CAWDTGTGITDTQYF
>.|TRBV19|.|TRBJ1-5
TGTGCCAGTAGTATGAAGGGGTTCGAAAGCAATCAGCCCCAGCATTTT
CASSMKGFESNQPQHF
>.|TRBV28|TRBD1|TRBJ2-7
TGTGCCAGCAGCTTAGGGACAGGGGGCAGTGTACGCGAGCAGTACTTC
CASSLGTGGSVREQYF
>.|TRBV11-2|.|TRBJ2-5
TGTGCCAGCAGCTTAGATACAGGAAGGTTGGAGACCCAGTACTTC
CASSLDTGRLETQYF
>.|TRBV4-1|.|TRBJ2-1
TGCGCCAGCAGCCAAGTCCCCGCGAGAGGCTACAATGAGCAGTTCTTC
CASSQVPARGYNEQFF
>.|TRBV14|TRBD1|TRBJ2-7
TGTGCCAGCAGCCAACCGACGGAGACAGGGGAAAGGTACGAGCAGTACTTC
CASSQPTETGERYEQYF
>.|TRBV28|.|TRBJ1-6
TGTGCCAGCAGTTTATCAGGGTATAATTCACCCCTCCACTTT
CASSLSGYNSPLHF
>.|TRBV19|TRBD1|TRBJ1-4
TGTGCCAGTAGCCGAGGGACAGCGACTAATGAAAAACTGTTTTTT
CASSRGTATNEKLFF
>.|TRBV5-5|.|TRBJ1-1
TGTGCCAGCAGCACTGCCCGGGGTCTAGAAGCTTTCTTT
CASSTARGLEAFF
>once|TRBV7-9|TRBD1|TRBJ2-1
TGTGCCAGCAGCTCAGGGGGCAGGAAGAATGAGCAGTTCTTC
CASSSGGRKNEQFF
>.|TRBV19|TRBD1|TRBJ2-7
TGTGCCAGCCAAGGACAGGGGGCCTGGGAGCAGTACTTC
CASQGQGAWEQYF
>.|TRBV18|TRBD1|TRBJ1-1
TGTGCCAGCTCACCAAGGACAGGGGATGGGGGCACTGAAGCTTTCTTT
CASSPRTGDGGTEAFF
>.|TRBV9|TRBD1|TRBJ2-3
TGTGCCAGCAGCGTAGGTGTAAGGGGGCCAGATACGCAGTATTTT
CASSVGVRGPDTQYF
>.|TRBV28|.|TRBJ2-5
TGTGCCAGCAGACTAGGAGGGTGGGGAGAGACCCAGTACTTC
CASRLGGWGETQYF
>few|TRBV7-2|.|TRBJ1-2
TGTGCCAGCAGCCCGGGGACAAGGCAAGCTAACTATGGCTACACCTTC
CASSPGTRQANYGYTF
>.|TRBV7-9|.|TRBJ1-2
TGTGCCAGCAGCTTAGGAGTGTTTAATGGCTACACCTTC
CASSLGVFNGYTF
>.|TRBV5-4|.|TRBJ2-2
TGTGCCAGCAGCTTGGGGCAGAATGTGAACACCGGGGAGCTGTTTTTT
CASSLGQNVNTGELFF
>.|TRBV2|TRBD2|TRBJ2-1
TGTGCCAGCAGCCGGACTAGCGGGGAGCAGTTCTTC
CASSRTSGEQFF
>.|TRBV18|TRBD2|TRBJ2-7
TGTGCCAGCTCACTGGCGGGAGAAGACGAGCAGTACTTC
CASSLAGEDEQYF
>.|TRBV5-1|.|TRBJ1-4
TGCGCCAGCAGCCCCACGGGAGACCTGGCTGAAAAACTGTTTTTT
CASSPTGDLAEKLFF
>.|TRBV5-4|.|TRBJ2-1
TGTGCCAGCAGCTTGGTTACTAGTACTGAGCAGTTCTTC
CASSLVTSTEQFF